Listed below are T cell receptor beta chains from one sample, sequenced in a study of beta chain features in type 1 diabetes. Generated by immunoSEQ multiplex PCR, the TCRdb table keeps only in-frame clones and is missing some. The data show just over 600,000 clones, about a sixth seen once. Sequencing input: naive CD4+ T cells from blood. These receptor sequences come from a man younger than 30 in good health. Both conserved end residues are part of each CDR3. The D gene is left open where the match is weak. Size tells how often a clone was seen (once, few, many) or the class of an expanded clone, and some rows leave it out.

clone size: few
D gene: .
J gene: TRBJ1-6
V gene: TRBV25-1
CDR3 protein: CASTGTRNSPLHF
CDR3 DNA: TGTGCCAGCACCGGGACCCGAAATTCACCCCTCCACTTT

clone size: .
D gene: .
J gene: TRBJ1-2
V gene: TRBV4-1
CDR3 protein: CASSPGGGAPYGYTF
CDR3 DNA: TGCGCCAGCAGCCCGGGTGGCGGGGCGCCCTATGGCTACACCTTC

clone size: .
D gene: .
J gene: TRBJ2-7
V gene: TRBV10-3
CDR3 protein: CAISGRGLYEQYF
CDR3 DNA: TGTGCCATCAGTGGCAGGGGACTCTACGAGCAGTACTTC

clone size: .
D gene: .
J gene: TRBJ1-1
V gene: TRBV4-3
CDR3 protein: CASSQDSFRENTEAFF
CDR3 DNA: TGCGCCAGCAGCCAAGATAGTTTCAGGGAGAACACTGAAGCTTTCTTT

clone size: .
D gene: .
J gene: TRBJ1-1
V gene: TRBV7-2
CDR3 protein: CASSLVGRGTEAFF
CDR3 DNA: TGTGCCAGCAGCTTAGTGGGTCGGGGCACTGAAGCTTTCTTT

clone size: few
D gene: .
J gene: TRBJ2-3
V gene: TRBV19
CDR3 protein: CASSWTPRDTQYF
CDR3 DNA: TGTGCCAGTAGTTGGACCCCCAGGGATACGCAGTATTTT

clone size: .
D gene: .
J gene: TRBJ1-6
V gene: TRBV7-6
CDR3 protein: CASSLDASLENSPLHF
CDR3 DNA: TGTGCCAGCAGCTTAGATGCCAGTCTGGAGAATTCACCCCTCCACTTT

clone size: few
D gene: TRBD1
J gene: TRBJ1-4
V gene: TRBV28
CDR3 protein: CASSDGTGLINEKLFF
CDR3 DNA: TGTGCCAGCAGTGACGGGACAGGGCTTATTAATGAAAAACTGTTTTTT

clone size: few
D gene: TRBD2
J gene: TRBJ2-5
V gene: TRBV19
CDR3 protein: CASSIGQSGGETQYF
CDR3 DNA: TGTGCCAGTAGTATCGGGCAGTCGGGAGGAGAGACCCAGTACTTC

clone size: .
D gene: .
J gene: TRBJ2-7
V gene: TRBV7-2
CDR3 protein: CASSLDGGFDEQYF
CDR3 DNA: TGTGCCAGCAGCTTAGATGGGGGGTTCGACGAGCAGTACTTC

clone size: few
D gene: TRBD1
J gene: TRBJ1-2
V gene: TRBV5-1
CDR3 protein: CASSPRRGPVYGYTF
CDR3 DNA: TGCGCCAGCAGCCCGCGCAGGGGGCCCGTCTATGGCTACACCTTC

clone size: .
D gene: .
J gene: TRBJ2-2
V gene: TRBV5-1
CDR3 protein: CASSPGQNGELFF
CDR3 DNA: TGCGCCAGCAGCCCCGGACAAAACGGGGAGCTGTTTTTT

clone size: .
D gene: TRBD1
J gene: TRBJ1-2
V gene: TRBV4-2
CDR3 protein: CASNIDRGESYGYTF
CDR3 DNA: TGTGCCAGCAACATTGACAGGGGGGAATCCTATGGCTACACCTTC

clone size: few
D gene: .
J gene: TRBJ2-7
V gene: TRBV4-3
CDR3 protein: CASSHFRDKSYEQYF
CDR3 DNA: TGCGCCAGCAGCCACTTCCGGGACAAGTCCTACGAGCAGTACTTC

clone size: few
D gene: .
J gene: TRBJ2-5
V gene: TRBV10-3
CDR3 protein: CAISERLQETQYF
CDR3 DNA: TGTGCCATCAGTGAAAGGCTACAAGAGACCCAGTACTTC

clone size: .
D gene: TRBD1
J gene: TRBJ1-1
V gene: TRBV30
CDR3 protein: CAWKGTGGWVTEAFF
CDR3 DNA: TGTGCCTGGAAGGGGACAGGGGGCTGGGTCACTGAAGCTTTCTTT

clone size: few
D gene: TRBD2
J gene: TRBJ2-1
V gene: TRBV15
CDR3 protein: CATSRSSGTLGSYNEQFF
CDR3 DNA: TGTGCCACCAGCCGGTCTAGCGGGACCTTAGGGTCCTACAATGAGCAGTTCTTC

clone size: few
D gene: TRBD1
J gene: TRBJ1-4
V gene: TRBV4-1
CDR3 protein: CASSQTGGPSEKLFF
CDR3 DNA: TGCGCCAGCAGCCAAACAGGGGGCCCGTCAGAAAAACTGTTTTTT

clone size: .
D gene: .
J gene: TRBJ1-1
V gene: TRBV21-1
CDR3 protein: CASRPTGDRNTEAFF
CDR3 DNA: TGTGCCAGCAGACCGACAGGGGATCGGAACACTGAAGCTTTCTTT

clone size: few
D gene: TRBD1
J gene: TRBJ2-7
V gene: TRBV4-3
CDR3 protein: CASSLRQGPYEQYF
CDR3 DNA: TGCGCCAGCAGCCTCCGACAGGGTCCCTACGAGCAGTACTTC

clone size: .
D gene: TRBD1
J gene: TRBJ1-1
V gene: TRBV6-5
CDR3 protein: CASSPTGIGVTEAFF
CDR3 DNA: TGTGCCAGCAGTCCGACAGGGATAGGGGTCACTGAAGCTTTCTTT

clone size: few
D gene: .
J gene: TRBJ2-7
V gene: TRBV27
CDR3 protein: CASRELGLGANYEQYF
CDR3 DNA: TGTGCCAGCAGAGAGTTGGGTCTCGGGGCAAACTACGAGCAGTACTTC

clone size: few
D gene: TRBD2
J gene: TRBJ2-1
V gene: TRBV11-2
CDR3 protein: CASSFVTSGRFLKEQFF
CDR3 DNA: TGTGCCAGCAGCTTCGTGACTAGCGGGAGGTTTTTAAAGGAGCAGTTCTTC

clone size: few
D gene: TRBD1
J gene: TRBJ2-4
V gene: TRBV28
CDR3 protein: CASSLPGQGGIQYF
CDR3 DNA: TGTGCCAGCAGTCTGCCGGGACAGGGAGGCATTCAGTACTTC

clone size: few
D gene: .
J gene: TRBJ2-4
V gene: TRBV7-2
CDR3 protein: CASSLAGPGTKNIQYF
CDR3 DNA: TGTGCCAGCAGCTTAGCGGGGCCGGGAACCAAAAACATTCAGTACTTC

clone size: few
D gene: .
J gene: TRBJ2-3
V gene: TRBV10-3
CDR3 protein: CAIRNLQDDTDTQYF
CDR3 DNA: TGTGCCATCAGGAACTTACAGGACGACACAGATACGCAGTATTTT

clone size: .
D gene: TRBD1
J gene: TRBJ2-3
V gene: TRBV29-1
CDR3 protein: CSVKSWDRERTDTQYF
CDR3 DNA: TGCAGCGTTAAGTCCTGGGACAGGGAACGCACAGATACGCAGTATTTT

clone size: .
D gene: TRBD2
J gene: TRBJ2-2
V gene: TRBV10-3
CDR3 protein: CAIKGTSGNDGELFF
CDR3 DNA: TGTGCCATCAAGGGGACTAGCGGGAACGACGGGGAGCTGTTTTTT

clone size: .
D gene: .
J gene: TRBJ2-7
V gene: TRBV28
CDR3 protein: CASSLVKQRKIYEQYF
CDR3 DNA: TGTGCCAGCAGTTTGGTTAAGCAGAGAAAGATATACGAGCAGTACTTC

clone size: .
D gene: .
J gene: TRBJ1-2
V gene: TRBV28
CDR3 protein: CASSGGASYGYTF
CDR3 DNA: TGTGCCAGCAGTGGGGGGGCTTCCTATGGCTACACCTTC

clone size: .
D gene: .
J gene: TRBJ2-7
V gene: TRBV6-5
CDR3 protein: CASSYSGGSSYEQYF
CDR3 DNA: TGTGCCAGCAGTTACTCCGGCGGTAGCTCCTACGAGCAGTACTTC

clone size: few
D gene: .
J gene: TRBJ1-5
V gene: TRBV28
CDR3 protein: CASTLSWETQHF
CDR3 DNA: TGTGCCAGCACCCTTTCGTGGGAGACCCAGCATTTT

clone size: .
D gene: TRBD1
J gene: TRBJ1-2
V gene: TRBV7-2
CDR3 protein: CASSLWGRGRGYGYTF
CDR3 DNA: TGTGCCAGCAGCCTTTGGGGCAGGGGGCGAGGCTATGGCTACACCTTC

clone size: few
D gene: TRBD2
J gene: TRBJ2-2
V gene: TRBV27
CDR3 protein: CASSPRLAGVSTGELFF
CDR3 DNA: TGTGCCAGCAGTCCCCGACTAGCGGGAGTGAGCACCGGGGAGCTGTTTTTT

clone size: .
D gene: .
J gene: TRBJ2-1
V gene: TRBV6-6
CDR3 protein: CASSSSPRDPRREQFF
CDR3 DNA: TGTGCCAGCAGTTCTTCACCCCGGGACCCCCGCCGGGAGCAGTTCTTC

clone size: .
D gene: .
J gene: TRBJ1-5
V gene: TRBV5-1
CDR3 protein: CASSLEFGPQHF
CDR3 DNA: TGCGCCAGCAGCTTGGAGTTCGGGCCCCAGCATTTT

clone size: few
D gene: .
J gene: TRBJ2-5
V gene: TRBV4-1
CDR3 protein: CASSQEQGRETQYF
CDR3 DNA: TGCGCCAGCAGCCAAGAGCAGGGGAGAGAGACCCAGTACTTC

clone size: few
D gene: .
J gene: TRBJ1-1
V gene: TRBV2
CDR3 protein: CAGDRRGTEAFF
CDR3 DNA: TGTGCCGGTGACAGGCGAGGCACTGAAGCTTTCTTT

clone size: few
D gene: .
J gene: TRBJ2-5
V gene: TRBV5-1
CDR3 protein: CASSSSGTRGETQYF
CDR3 DNA: TGCGCCAGCAGCTCGTCAGGGACGCGGGGAGAGACCCAGTACTTC

clone size: .
D gene: TRBD2
J gene: TRBJ2-1
V gene: TRBV25-1
CDR3 protein: CASSPIAGGWNEQFF
CDR3 DNA: TGTGCCAGCAGTCCAATAGCGGGAGGGTGGAATGAGCAGTTCTTC

clone size: .
D gene: TRBD2
J gene: TRBJ2-1
V gene: TRBV14
CDR3 protein: CASSPRTSGRVRAYNEQFF
CDR3 DNA: TGTGCCAGCAGCCCTAGGACTAGCGGGAGGGTGCGAGCTTACAATGAGCAGTTCTTC

clone size: few
D gene: TRBD1
J gene: TRBJ1-4
V gene: TRBV18
CDR3 protein: CASSPVPGQGLNEKLFF
CDR3 DNA: TGTGCCAGCTCACCCGTCCCGGGACAGGGACTAAATGAAAAACTGTTTTTT

clone size: .
D gene: .
J gene: TRBJ1-5
V gene: TRBV7-2
CDR3 protein: CASSPGDGVSNQPQHF
CDR3 DNA: TGTGCCAGCAGCCCAGGGGACGGGGTTAGCAATCAGCCCCAGCATTTT

clone size: .
D gene: .
J gene: TRBJ2-2
V gene: TRBV5-6
CDR3 protein: CASSLRQGIVGELFF
CDR3 DNA: TGTGCCAGCAGCTTGCGGCAGGGAATCGTCGGGGAGCTGTTTTTT

clone size: .
D gene: TRBD2
J gene: TRBJ2-1
V gene: TRBV5-1
CDR3 protein: CASSTGTSGLSYNEQFF
CDR3 DNA: TGCGCCAGCAGCACAGGGACTAGCGGACTCTCCTACAATGAGCAGTTCTTC

clone size: few
D gene: .
J gene: TRBJ2-1
V gene: TRBV6-1
CDR3 protein: CASRRGPRNEQFF
CDR3 DNA: TGTGCCAGCAGGAGAGGACCACGCAATGAGCAGTTCTTC

clone size: .
D gene: TRBD1
J gene: TRBJ2-1
V gene: TRBV5-6
CDR3 protein: CASSGRDRGYNEQFF
CDR3 DNA: TGTGCCAGCAGCGGCCGGGACAGGGGCTACAATGAGCAGTTCTTC

clone size: few
D gene: .
J gene: TRBJ2-3
V gene: TRBV15
CDR3 protein: CATSSTIPDTQYF
CDR3 DNA: TGTGCCACCAGCAGCACCATCCCAGATACGCAGTATTTT

clone size: .
D gene: TRBD1
J gene: TRBJ1-1
V gene: TRBV29-1
CDR3 protein: CSVDRLGTEAFF
CDR3 DNA: TGCAGCGTGGACAGGTTGGGGACTGAAGCTTTCTTT

clone size: .
D gene: .
J gene: TRBJ2-3
V gene: TRBV9
CDR3 protein: CASSVYSSTDTQYF
CDR3 DNA: TGTGCCAGCAGCGTATACTCTAGCACAGATACGCAGTATTTT

clone size: few
D gene: TRBD1
J gene: TRBJ1-1
V gene: TRBV18
CDR3 protein: CASSPIDRETEAFF
CDR3 DNA: TGTGCCAGCTCACCAATCGACAGGGAAACTGAAGCTTTCTTT

clone size: .
D gene: TRBD2
J gene: TRBJ2-1
V gene: TRBV28
CDR3 protein: CASSSASGGSYNEQFF
CDR3 DNA: TGTGCCAGCAGTTCAGCTAGCGGGGGCAGCTACAATGAGCAGTTCTTC

clone size: .
D gene: .
J gene: TRBJ2-7
V gene: TRBV7-9
CDR3 protein: CASSPDLLVPTYEQYF
CDR3 DNA: TGTGCCAGCAGCCCAGACTTACTAGTGCCTACCTACGAGCAGTACTTC

clone size: .
D gene: TRBD2
J gene: TRBJ2-4
V gene: TRBV7-2
CDR3 protein: CASSFSGLAKNIQYF
CDR3 DNA: TGTGCCAGCAGTTTTAGCGGGCTAGCCAAAAACATTCAGTACTTC

clone size: .
D gene: .
J gene: TRBJ1-1
V gene: TRBV10-3
CDR3 protein: CAIWGGQGTEAFF
CDR3 DNA: TGTGCCATCTGGGGAGGGCAGGGCACTGAAGCTTTCTTT

clone size: few
D gene: .
J gene: TRBJ2-3
V gene: TRBV29-1
CDR3 protein: CSVTEPNIDTQYF
CDR3 DNA: TGCAGCGTTACGGAGCCAAACATAGATACGCAGTATTTT

clone size: .
D gene: TRBD1
J gene: TRBJ2-2
V gene: TRBV25-1
CDR3 protein: CASSDNRGLTGELFF
CDR3 DNA: TGTGCCAGCAGTGACAACAGGGGGCTCACCGGGGAGCTGTTTTTT